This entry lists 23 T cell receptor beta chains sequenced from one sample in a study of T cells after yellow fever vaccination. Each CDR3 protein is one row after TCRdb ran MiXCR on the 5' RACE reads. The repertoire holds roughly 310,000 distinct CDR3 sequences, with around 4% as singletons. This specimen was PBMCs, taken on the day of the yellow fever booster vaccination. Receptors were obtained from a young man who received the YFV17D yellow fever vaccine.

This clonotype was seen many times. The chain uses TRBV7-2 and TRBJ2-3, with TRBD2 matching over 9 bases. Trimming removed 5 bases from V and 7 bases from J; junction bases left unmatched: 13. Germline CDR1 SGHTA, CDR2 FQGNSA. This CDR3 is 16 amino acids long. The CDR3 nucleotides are TGTGCCAGCAGCCCCGGCTCGCGGGGGGGCCCAAATACGCAGTATTTT. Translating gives CASSPGSRGGPNTQYF.

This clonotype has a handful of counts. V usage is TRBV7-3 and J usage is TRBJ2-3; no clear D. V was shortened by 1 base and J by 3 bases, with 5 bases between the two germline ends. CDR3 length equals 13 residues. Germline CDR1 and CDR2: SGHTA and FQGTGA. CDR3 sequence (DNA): TGTGCCAGCAGCTTAAGTAAGACAGATACGCAGTATTTT. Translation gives CASSLSKTDTQYF.

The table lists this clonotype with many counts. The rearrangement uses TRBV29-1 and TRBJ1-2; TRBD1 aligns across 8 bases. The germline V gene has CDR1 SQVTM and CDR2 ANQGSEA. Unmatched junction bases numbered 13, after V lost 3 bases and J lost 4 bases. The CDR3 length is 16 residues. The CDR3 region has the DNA TGCAGCGTTGATTCGGCGGCAGGGGGCAACCCCTATGGCTACACCTTC. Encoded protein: CSVDSAAGGNPYGYTF.

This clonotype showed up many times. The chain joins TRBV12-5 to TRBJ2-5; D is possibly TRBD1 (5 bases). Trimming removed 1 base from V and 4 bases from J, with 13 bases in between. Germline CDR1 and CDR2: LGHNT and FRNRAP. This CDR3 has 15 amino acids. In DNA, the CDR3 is TGTGCTAGTGGTTTGGGTGACTTGGGGCTAGAGACCCAGTACTTC. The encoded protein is CASGLGDLGLETQYF. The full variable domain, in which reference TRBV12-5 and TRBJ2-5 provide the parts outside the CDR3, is DARVTQTPRHKVTEMGQEVTMRCQPILGHNTVFWYRQTMMQGLELLAYFRNRAPLDDSGMPKDRFSAEMPDATLATLKIQPSEPRDSAVYFCASGLGDLGLETQYFGPGTRLLVL.

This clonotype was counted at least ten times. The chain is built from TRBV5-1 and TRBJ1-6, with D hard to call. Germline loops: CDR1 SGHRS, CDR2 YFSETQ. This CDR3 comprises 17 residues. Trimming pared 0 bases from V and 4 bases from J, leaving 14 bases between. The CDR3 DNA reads TGCGCCAGCAGCTTGGCCCTGGGCCGACGATATAATTCACCCCTCCACTTT. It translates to CASSLALGRRYNSPLHF. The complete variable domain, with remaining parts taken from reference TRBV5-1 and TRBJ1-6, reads KAGVTQTPRYLIKTRGQQVTLSCSPISGHRSVSWYQQTPGQGLQFLFEYFSETQRNKGNFPGRFSGRQFSNSRSEMNVSTLELGDSALYLCASSLALGRRYNSPLHFGNGTRLTVT.

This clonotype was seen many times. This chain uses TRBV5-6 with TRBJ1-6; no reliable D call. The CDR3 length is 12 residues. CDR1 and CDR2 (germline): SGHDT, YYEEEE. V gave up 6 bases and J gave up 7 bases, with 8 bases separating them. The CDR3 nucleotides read TGTGCCAGCACCGTCTGGAATTCACCCCTCCACTTT. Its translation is CASTVWNSPLHF.

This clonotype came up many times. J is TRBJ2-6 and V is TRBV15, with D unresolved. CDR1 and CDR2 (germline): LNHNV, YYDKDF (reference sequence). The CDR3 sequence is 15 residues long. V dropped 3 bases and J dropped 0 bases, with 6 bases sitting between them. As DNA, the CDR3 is TGTGCCACCAGCAGTAGGGTCTCTGGGGCCAACGTCCTGACTTTC. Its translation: CATSSRVSGANVLTF.

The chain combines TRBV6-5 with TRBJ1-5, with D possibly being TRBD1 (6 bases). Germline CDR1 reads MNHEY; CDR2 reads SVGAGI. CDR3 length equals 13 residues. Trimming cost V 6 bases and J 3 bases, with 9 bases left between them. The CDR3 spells CASRQGTNQPQHF. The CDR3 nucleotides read TGTGCCAGCAGACAGGGAACCAATCAGCCCCAGCATTTT.

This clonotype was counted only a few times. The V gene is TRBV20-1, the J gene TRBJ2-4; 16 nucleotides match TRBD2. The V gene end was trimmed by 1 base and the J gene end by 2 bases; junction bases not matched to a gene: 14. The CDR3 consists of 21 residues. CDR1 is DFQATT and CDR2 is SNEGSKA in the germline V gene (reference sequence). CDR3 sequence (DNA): TGCAGTGCTAGAGGCCCCCCGGGGACTAGCGGGGGGGCCGATTCCAAAAACATTCAGTACTTC. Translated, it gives CSARGPPGTSGGADSKNIQYF.

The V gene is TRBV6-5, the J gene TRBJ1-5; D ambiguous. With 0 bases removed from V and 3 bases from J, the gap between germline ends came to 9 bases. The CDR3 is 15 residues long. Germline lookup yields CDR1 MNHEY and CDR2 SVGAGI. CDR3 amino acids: CASSYSANNNQPQHF. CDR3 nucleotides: TGTGCCAGCAGTTACTCGGCGAATAACAATCAGCCCCAGCATTTT.

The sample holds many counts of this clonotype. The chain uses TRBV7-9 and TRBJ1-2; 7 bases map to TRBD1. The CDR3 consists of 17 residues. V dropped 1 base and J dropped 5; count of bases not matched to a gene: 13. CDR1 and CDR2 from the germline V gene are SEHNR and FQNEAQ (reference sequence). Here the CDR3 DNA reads TGTGCCAGCAGCTTAGGTTTTGTCGGGGACAGCGGTTATGGCTACACCTTC. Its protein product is CASSLGFVGDSGYGYTF.

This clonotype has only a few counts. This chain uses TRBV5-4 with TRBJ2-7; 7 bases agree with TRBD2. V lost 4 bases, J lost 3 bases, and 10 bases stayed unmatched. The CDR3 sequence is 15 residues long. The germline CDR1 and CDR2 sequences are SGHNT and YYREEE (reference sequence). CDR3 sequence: CASSPAAGEIYEQYF. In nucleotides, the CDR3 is TGTGCCAGCAGCCCGGCGGCGGGGGAAATCTACGAGCAGTACTTC.

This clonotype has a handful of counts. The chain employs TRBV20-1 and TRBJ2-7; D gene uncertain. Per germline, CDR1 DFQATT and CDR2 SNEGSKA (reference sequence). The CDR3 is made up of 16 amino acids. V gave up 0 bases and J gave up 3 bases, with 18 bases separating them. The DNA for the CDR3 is TGCAGTGCTAGAGATAGTGGGGATCCCTTTATCTACGAGCAGTACTTC. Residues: CSARDSGDPFIYEQYF.

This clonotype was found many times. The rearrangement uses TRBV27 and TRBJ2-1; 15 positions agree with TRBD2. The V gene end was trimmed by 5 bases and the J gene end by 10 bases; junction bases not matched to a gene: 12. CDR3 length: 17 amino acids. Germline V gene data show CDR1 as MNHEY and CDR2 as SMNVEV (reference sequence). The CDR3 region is CASSLTPGLAGGNEQFF. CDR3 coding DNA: TGTGCCAGCAGTCTAACCCCCGGACTAGCGGGGGGGAACGAGCAGTTCTTC.

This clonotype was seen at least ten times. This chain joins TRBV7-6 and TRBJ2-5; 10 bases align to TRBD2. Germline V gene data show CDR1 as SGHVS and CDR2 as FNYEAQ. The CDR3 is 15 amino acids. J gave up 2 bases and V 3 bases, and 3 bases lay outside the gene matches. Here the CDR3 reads CASSFGLAVQETQYF. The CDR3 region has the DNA TGTGCCAGCAGCTTCGGACTAGCGGTACAAGAGACCCAGTACTTC.

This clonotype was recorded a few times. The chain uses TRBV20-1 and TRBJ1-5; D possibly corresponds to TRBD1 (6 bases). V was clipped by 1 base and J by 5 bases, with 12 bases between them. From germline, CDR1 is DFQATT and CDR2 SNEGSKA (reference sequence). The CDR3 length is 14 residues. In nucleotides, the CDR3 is TGCAGTGCTAGAGGGACAGCCAGGGATCAGCCCCAGCATTTT. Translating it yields CSARGTARDQPQHF.

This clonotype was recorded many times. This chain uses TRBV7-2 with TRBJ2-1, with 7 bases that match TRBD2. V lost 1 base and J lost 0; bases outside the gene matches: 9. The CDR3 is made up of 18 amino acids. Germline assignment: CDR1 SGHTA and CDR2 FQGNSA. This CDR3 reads CASSLVGRGLSSYNEQFF. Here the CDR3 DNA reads TGTGCCAGCAGCTTAGTAGGGAGGGGTCTTAGCTCCTACAATGAGCAGTTCTTC.

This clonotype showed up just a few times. This CDR3 reads CASSSRIGTSGYTF. In DNA, the CDR3 is TGTGCCAGCAGTTCACGAATCGGGACAAGTGGCTACACCTTC. The rearrangement joins TRBV28 to TRBJ1-2; D is perhaps TRBD1 (6 bases). Germline CDR1 is MDHEN and CDR2 is SYDVKM. This CDR3 spans 14 amino acids. Between the trimmed V and J ends, which lost 4 bases and 7 bases, there was a span of 16 bases.

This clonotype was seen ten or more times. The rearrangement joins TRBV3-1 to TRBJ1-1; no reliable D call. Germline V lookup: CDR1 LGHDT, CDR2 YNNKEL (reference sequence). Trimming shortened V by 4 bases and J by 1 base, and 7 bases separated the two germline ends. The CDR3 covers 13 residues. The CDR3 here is CASSRRPNTEAFF. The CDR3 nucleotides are TGTGCCAGCAGCCGACGACCGAACACTGAAGCTTTCTTT.

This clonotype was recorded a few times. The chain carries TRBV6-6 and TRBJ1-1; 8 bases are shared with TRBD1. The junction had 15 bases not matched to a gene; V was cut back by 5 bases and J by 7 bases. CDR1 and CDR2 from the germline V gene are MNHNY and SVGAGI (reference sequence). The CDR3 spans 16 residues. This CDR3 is CASSHRQGRQRSEAFF. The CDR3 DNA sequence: TGTGCCAGCAGTCATCGACAGGGGCGCCAAAGGAGTGAAGCTTTCTTT.

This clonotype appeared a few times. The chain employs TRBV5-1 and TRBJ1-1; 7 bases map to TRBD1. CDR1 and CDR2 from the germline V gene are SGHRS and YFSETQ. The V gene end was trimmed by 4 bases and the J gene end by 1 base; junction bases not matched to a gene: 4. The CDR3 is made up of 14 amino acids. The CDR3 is CASSIGTANTEAFF. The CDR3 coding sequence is TGCGCCAGCAGCATAGGGACAGCGAACACTGAAGCTTTCTTT.

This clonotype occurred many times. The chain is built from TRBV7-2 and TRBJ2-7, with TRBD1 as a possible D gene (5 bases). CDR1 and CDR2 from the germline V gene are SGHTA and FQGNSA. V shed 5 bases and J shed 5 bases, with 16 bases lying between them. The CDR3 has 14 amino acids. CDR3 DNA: TGTGCCAGCAGCCCCCTGTCAGGGTATGACGAGCAGTACTTC. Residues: CASSPLSGYDEQYF.

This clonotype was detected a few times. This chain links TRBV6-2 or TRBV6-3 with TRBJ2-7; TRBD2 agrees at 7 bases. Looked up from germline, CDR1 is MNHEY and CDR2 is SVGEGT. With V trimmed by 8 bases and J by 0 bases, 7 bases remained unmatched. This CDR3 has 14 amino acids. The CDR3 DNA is TGTGCCAGCTCCCGGGGAGGGTACTCCTACGAGCAGTACGTC. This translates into CASSRGGYSYEQYV.